These 9 T cell receptor beta chains came from one sample sequenced in a study of T cell responses to AZD1222 COVID-19 vaccine. The data were produced by immunoSEQ multiplex PCR, yet TCRdb's version contains in-frame clones alone and is incomplete. Of over 110,000 clones detected, 90% to 95% appear once; the ten largest clones hold roughly 5%. Sequenced here: peripheral blood, sampled on day 0 of AZD1222 vaccination. All receptors derive from an adult in good health.

The chain recombines TRBV7-2 with TRBJ1-3; the D gene is possibly TRBD1 (5 bases). This CDR3 has 14 amino acids. The germline gives CDR1 SGHTA, CDR2 FQGNSA. V lost 1 base and J 4 bases, leaving 8 bases between the germline ends. The DNA of the CDR3 is TGTGCCAGCAGCTTAGTAGGGGACGGAAACACCATATATTTT. Amino acids: CASSLVGDGNTIYF.

The genes are TRBV29-1 and TRBJ1-2; 8 positions agree with TRBD1. Germline assignment: CDR1 SQVTM and CDR2 ANQGSEA. V shed 6 bases, J shed 4 bases, and the junction held 4 bases outside the gene matches. The CDR3 extends over 12 amino acids. CDR3 in DNA: TGCAGCGTGCGACAGGGGACCTATGGCTACACCTTC. This codes for CSVRQGTYGYTF.

The genes are TRBV19 and TRBJ1-1; tentatively, D is TRBD1 (6 bases). Germline lookup yields CDR1 LNHDA and CDR2 SQIVND (reference sequence). V was trimmed by 7 bases and J by 7 bases, leaving 16 bases between them. The CDR3 has 13 amino acids. The CDR3 region is CASTETGTREAFF. The CDR3 nucleotides are TGTGCCAGTACCGAAACAGGGACTCGTGAAGCTTTCTTT.

This clone appeared a single time. The chain combines TRBV27 with TRBJ1-1; no clear D. Trimming cost V 4 bases and J 1 base, with 10 bases left between them. The CDR3 is 14 amino acids. The V gene's germline CDR1 is MNHEY and CDR2 SMNVEV (reference sequence). The CDR3 spells CASSYGPANTEAFF. The CDR3 bases are TGTGCCAGCAGTTATGGGCCGGCGAACACTGAAGCTTTCTTT.

The J gene is TRBJ1-1, the V gene TRBV7-8; 9 bases line up with TRBD1. CDR3 length: 12 residues. V shed 4 bases, J shed 11 bases, and the junction held 5 bases outside the gene matches. Germline lookup yields CDR1 SGHVS and CDR2 FQNEAQ. The CDR3 here is CASSSGDRAAFF. The CDR3 DNA sequence: TGTGCCAGCAGCTCTGGGGACAGGGCGGCTTTCTTT.

The rearrangement uses TRBV27 and TRBJ2-3; D unresolved. The CDR3 sequence is 14 residues long. Germline CDR1 is MNHEY and CDR2 is SMNVEV (reference sequence). With 5 bases removed from V and 5 bases from J, the gap between germline ends came to 14 bases. The CDR3 protein is CASSRTQSEDTQYF. In nucleotides, the CDR3 is TGTGCCAGCAGTCGGACCCAATCCGAAGATACGCAGTATTTT.

The chain recombines TRBV7-2 with TRBJ2-5, with 7 nucleotides matching TRBD1. The CDR3 covers 15 residues. Germline CDR1 SGHTA, CDR2 FQGNSA. Losses at the gene ends were 5 bases for V and 5 bases for J; bases not matched to a gene: 11. As DNA, the CDR3 is TGTGCCAGCAGCCCCCGACAGGGAACGTGGGAGACCCAGTACTTC. Its protein product is CASSPRQGTWETQYF.

The chain is built from TRBV7-9 and TRBJ2-5; TRBD2 is a possible D gene (6 bases). Germline V gene sequence: CDR1 SEHNR, CDR2 FQNEAQ (reference sequence). CDR3 length: 15 residues. V was shortened by 3 bases and J by 0 bases, with 11 bases between the two germline ends. CDR3 region: CASSLEGRYQETQYF. CDR3 coding DNA: TGTGCCAGCAGCTTGGAGGGGAGGTACCAAGAGACCCAGTACTTC. Full variable domain (remainder filled in from reference TRBV7-9 and TRBJ2-5): DTGVSQNPRHKITKRGQNVTFRCDPISEHNRLYWYRQTLGQGPEFLTYFQNEAQLEKSRLLSDRFSAERPKGSFSTLEIQRTEQGDSAMYLCASSLEGRYQETQYFGPGTRLLVL.

The genes are TRBV2 and TRBJ2-3, with D perhaps matching TRBD1 (6 bases). The CDR3 loop spans 17 amino acids. V was clipped by 7 bases and J by 2 bases, with 22 bases between them. Per the germline V gene, CDR1 is SNHLY and CDR2 is FYNNEI. For the CDR3, the DNA is TGTGCCAGCATGGGGGCGGGCGGGTCGAGATCCACAGATACGCAGTATTTT. As protein: CASMGAGGSRSTDTQYF.